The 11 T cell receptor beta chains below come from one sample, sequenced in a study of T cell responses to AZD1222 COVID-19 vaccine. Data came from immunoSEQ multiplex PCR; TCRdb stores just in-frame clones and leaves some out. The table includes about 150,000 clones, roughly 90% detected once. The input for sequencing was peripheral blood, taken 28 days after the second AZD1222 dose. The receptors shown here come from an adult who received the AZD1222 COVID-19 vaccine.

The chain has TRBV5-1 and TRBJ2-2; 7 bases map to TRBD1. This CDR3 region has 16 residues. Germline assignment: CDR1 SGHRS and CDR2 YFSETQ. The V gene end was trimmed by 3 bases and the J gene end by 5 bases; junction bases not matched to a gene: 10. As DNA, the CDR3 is TGCGCCAGCAGCTCCGTAAGGGGGCCGTGGACCGGGGAGCTGTTTTTT. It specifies CASSSVRGPWTGELFF.

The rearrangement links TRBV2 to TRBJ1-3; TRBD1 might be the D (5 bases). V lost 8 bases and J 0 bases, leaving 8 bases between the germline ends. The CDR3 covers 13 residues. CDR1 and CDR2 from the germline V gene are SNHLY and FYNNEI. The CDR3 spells CASGGFSGNTIYF. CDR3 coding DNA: TGTGCCAGCGGGGGATTCTCTGGAAACACCATATATTTT. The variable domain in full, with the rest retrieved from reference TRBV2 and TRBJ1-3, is EPEVTQTPSHQVTQMGQEVILRCVPISNHLYFYWYRQILGQKVEFLVSFYNNEISEKSEIFDDQFSVERPDGSNFTLKIRSTKLEDSAMYFCASGGFSGNTIYFGEGSWLTVV.

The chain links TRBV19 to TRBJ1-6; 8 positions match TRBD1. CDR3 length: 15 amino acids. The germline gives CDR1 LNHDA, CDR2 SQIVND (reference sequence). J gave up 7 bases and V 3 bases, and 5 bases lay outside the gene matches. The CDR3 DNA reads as TGTGCCAGTAGTATGACAGGGGCACTAAATTCACCCCTCCACTTT. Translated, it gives CASSMTGALNSPLHF.

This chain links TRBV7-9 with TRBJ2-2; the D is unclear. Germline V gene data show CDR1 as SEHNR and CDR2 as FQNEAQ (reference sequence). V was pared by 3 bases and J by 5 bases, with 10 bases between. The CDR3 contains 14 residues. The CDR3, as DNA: TGTGCCAGCAGCTTCGGCATCGTAACCGGGGAGCTGTTTTTT. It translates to CASSFGIVTGELFF.

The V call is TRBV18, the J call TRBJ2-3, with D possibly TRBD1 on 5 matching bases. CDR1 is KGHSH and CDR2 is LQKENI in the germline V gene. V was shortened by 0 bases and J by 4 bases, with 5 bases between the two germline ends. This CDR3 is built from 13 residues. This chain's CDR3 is CASSPPGPDTQYF. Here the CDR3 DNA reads TGTGCCAGCTCACCACCGGGGCCAGATACGCAGTATTTT.

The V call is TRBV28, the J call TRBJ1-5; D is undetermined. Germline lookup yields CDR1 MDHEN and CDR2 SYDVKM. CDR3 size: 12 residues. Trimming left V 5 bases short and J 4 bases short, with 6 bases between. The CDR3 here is CASSAHNQPQHF. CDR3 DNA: TGTGCCAGCAGTGCTCATAATCAGCCCCAGCATTTT.

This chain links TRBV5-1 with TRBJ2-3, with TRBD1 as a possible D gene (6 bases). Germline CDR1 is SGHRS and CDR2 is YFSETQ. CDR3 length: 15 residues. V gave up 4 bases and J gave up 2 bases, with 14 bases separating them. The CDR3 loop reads CASSGPDRSTDTQYF. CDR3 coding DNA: TGCGCCAGCAGCGGCCCAGACAGGTCCACAGATACGCAGTATTTT.

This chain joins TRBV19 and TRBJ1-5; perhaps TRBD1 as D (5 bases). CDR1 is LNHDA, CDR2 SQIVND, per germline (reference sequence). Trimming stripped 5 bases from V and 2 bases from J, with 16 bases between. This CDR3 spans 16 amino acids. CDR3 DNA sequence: TGTGCCAGTAGTGGATGGGGGATTGCTCGCAATCAGCCCCAGCATTTT. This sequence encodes CASSGWGIARNQPQHF.

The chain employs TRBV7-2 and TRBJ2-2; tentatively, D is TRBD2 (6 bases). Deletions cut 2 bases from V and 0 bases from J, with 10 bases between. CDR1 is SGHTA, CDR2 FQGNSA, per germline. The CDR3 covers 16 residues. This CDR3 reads CASSLRRGTNTGELFF. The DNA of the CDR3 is TGTGCCAGCAGCTTAAGGAGGGGAACGAACACCGGGGAGCTGTTTTTT.

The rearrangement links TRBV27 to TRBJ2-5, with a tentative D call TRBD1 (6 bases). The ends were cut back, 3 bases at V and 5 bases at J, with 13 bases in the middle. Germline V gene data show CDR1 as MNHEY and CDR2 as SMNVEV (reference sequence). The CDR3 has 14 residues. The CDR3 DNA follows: TGTGCCAGCAGTTTGCGGGCAGGGGCGGAGACCCAGTACTTC. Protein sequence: CASSLRAGAETQYF.

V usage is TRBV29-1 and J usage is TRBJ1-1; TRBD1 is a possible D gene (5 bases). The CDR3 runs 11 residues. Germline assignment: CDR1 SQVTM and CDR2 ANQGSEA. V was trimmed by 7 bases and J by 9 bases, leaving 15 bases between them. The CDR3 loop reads CSAQTGAKAFF. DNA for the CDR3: TGCAGCGCCCAGACTGGGGCGAAAGCTTTCTTT.